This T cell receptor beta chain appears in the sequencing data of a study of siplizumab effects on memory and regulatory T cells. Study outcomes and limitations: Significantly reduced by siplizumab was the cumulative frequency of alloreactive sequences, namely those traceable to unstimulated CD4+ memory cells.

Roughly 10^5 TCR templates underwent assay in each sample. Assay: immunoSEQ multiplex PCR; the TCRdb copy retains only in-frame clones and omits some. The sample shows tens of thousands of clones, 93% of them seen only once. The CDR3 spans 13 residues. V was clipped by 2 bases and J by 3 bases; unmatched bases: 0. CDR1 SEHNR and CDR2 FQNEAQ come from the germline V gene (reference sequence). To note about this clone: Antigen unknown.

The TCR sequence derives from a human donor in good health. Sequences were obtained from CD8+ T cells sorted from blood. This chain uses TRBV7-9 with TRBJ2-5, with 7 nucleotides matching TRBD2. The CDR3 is CASSLSGEETQYF. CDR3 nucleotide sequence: TGTGCCAGCAGCTTAAGCGGGGAAGAGACCCAGTACTTC.